One T cell receptor (beta chain) is described in this entry. TCRbeta library construction was performed incorporating unique molecular identifiers. TCRdb re-analysed the PCR reads in MiXCR, keeping a single row per CDR3 protein. The sample carries nearly 550,000 distinct CDR3 sequences, approximately 20% recorded once. This specimen comes from a study of T-cell reconstitution after alpha-beta-depleted transplantation in children. This clonotype was obtained from a human donor who donated a stem cell graft to a child with acute lymphoblastic leukemia. This specimen was PBMCs from the stem cell graft donor, taken from the stem cell graft.

CDR3 nucleotide sequence: TGTGCCAGCACGCATACGGTGGGAACCACAGATACGCAGTATTTT. This translates into CASTHTVGTTDTQYF. The chain uses TRBV5-6 and TRBJ2-3; D is uncertain. V was cut by 6 bases and J by 2 bases, with 16 bases left in between. This CDR3 is 15 amino acids long. CDR1 and CDR2 from the germline V gene are SGHDT and YYEEEE.